The 9 T cell receptor beta chains given below trace back to one sample, sequenced in a study of blood T cell repertoires in COVID-19 (dated by TCRdb to about 2020). The method behind the library was the immunoSEQ multiplex PCR assay. Not all clones reach the TCRdb copy of this immuneACCESS table, which keeps in-frame sequences only. Checked studies attribute under half of the gap to unresolved V genes and leave the rest unexplained. A total of some 320,000 clones appear in this sample, about 91% of them only once. The ten largest clones capture 5.5% to 8% of the sample. The source material was peripheral blood. Source of these receptors: a woman aged 30 to 39 who had recovered from COVID-19.

The V gene is TRBV4-1, the J gene TRBJ1-2, with D tentatively TRBD1 (6 bases). Per the germline V gene, CDR1 is MGHRA and CDR2 is YSYEKL. The CDR3 is 17 residues long. V was cut by 4 bases and J by 6 bases, with 24 bases left in between. The CDR3 nucleotides read TGCGCCAGCAGCCCTCTTATCCGAGGGGGTTTGATGGATGGCTACACCTTC. It codes for CASSPLIRGGLMDGYTF.

The J gene is TRBJ1-6, the V gene TRBV6-5, with 7 bases identical to TRBD1. Germline loops: CDR1 MNHEY, CDR2 SVGAGI. CDR3 length: 15 residues. The V and J ends lost 2 bases and 4 bases, in that order; junction bases with no gene match: 2. CDR3 nucleotides: TGTGCCAGCAGTTACGGGACAGCTTATAATTCACCCCTCCACTTT. Residues: CASSYGTAYNSPLHF.

As DNA, the CDR3 is TGTGCCAGCAGCGACAGGACAGGAAGGTACCAAGAGACCCAGTACTTC. The encoded protein is CASSDRTGRYQETQYF. This chain links TRBV5-4 with TRBJ2-5; 7 positions agree with TRBD1. The CDR3 contains 16 residues. Trimming took 4 bases from V and 0 from J; bases not matched to a gene: 9. CDR1 and CDR2 (germline): SGHNT, YYREEE (reference sequence).

The chain recombines TRBV2 with TRBJ1-1; D remains ambiguous. The CDR3 spans 14 residues. From germline, CDR1 is SNHLY and CDR2 FYNNEI. Trimming stripped 7 bases from V and 4 bases from J, with 16 bases between. CDR3 DNA sequence: TGTGCCAGCACCACCCCCTCGGGAAGCACTGAAGCTTTCTTT. Residues: CASTTPSGSTEAFF.

This chain joins TRBV9 and TRBJ2-1; the D gene is possibly TRBD2 (7 bases). The CDR3 is 15 amino acids. In germline, CDR1 is SGDLS, CDR2 YYNGEE. Trimming stripped 4 bases from V and 3 bases from J, with 14 bases between. CDR3 loop: CASSPGRGVYNEQFF. DNA for the CDR3: TGTGCCAGCAGCCCTGGGAGGGGGGTCTACAATGAGCAGTTCTTC.

The chain couples TRBV9 to TRBJ1-2; no clear D. The CDR3 runs to 13 residues. Looked up from germline, CDR1 is SGDLS and CDR2 is YYNGEE. The ends were cut back, 4 bases at V and 4 bases at J, with 11 bases in the middle. The DNA of the CDR3 is TGTGCCAGCAGCCCCGAGGCGGCCTATGGCTACACCTTC. Its protein product is CASSPEAAYGYTF.

This chain connects TRBV11-2 to TRBJ1-5; maybe TRBD1 (5 bases). The CDR3 is 15 amino acids. Trimming removed 2 bases from V and 5 bases from J, with 13 bases in between. Germline V gives CDR1 SGHAT, CDR2 FQNNGV. The DNA for the CDR3 is TGTGCCAGCAGCTTAACTTGGGGGGGGGATCAGCCCCAGCATTTT. Its translation is CASSLTWGGDQPQHF.

This chain uses TRBV30 with TRBJ2-7, with D possibly matching TRBD1 (5 bases). V was cut by 1 base and J by 3 bases, with 13 bases left in between. Germline CDR1 reads GTSNPN; CDR2 reads SVGIG (reference sequence). This CDR3 region has 14 residues. CDR3 protein: CAWSELSTDYEQYF. In nucleotides, the CDR3 is TGTGCCTGGAGTGAACTATCGACAGACTACGAGCAGTACTTC. The full variable domain, its missing parts supplied by reference TRBV30 and TRBJ2-7, is SQTIHQWPATLVQPVGSPLSLECTVEGTSNPNLYWYRQAAGRGLQLLFYSVGIGQISSEVPQNLSASRPQDRQFILSSKKLLLSDSGFYLCAWSELSTDYEQYFGPGTRLTVT.

The CDR3 sequence: CSVGGGYEQYF. In DNA, the CDR3 is TGCAGCGTTGGGGGGGGCTACGAGCAGTACTTC. The chain has TRBV29-1 and TRBJ2-7; 7 bases map to TRBD2. Germline CDR1 SQVTM, CDR2 ANQGSEA. CDR3 length: 11 amino acids. With V trimmed by 4 bases and J by 3 bases, 0 bases remained unmatched.